The 7 T cell receptor beta chains below were found in one sample sequenced in a study of blood T cell repertoires in COVID-19. Sequenced by immunoSEQ multiplex PCR; TCRdb stores in-frame clones only, minus some. The sample holds 84,000 or so clones; 60% to 85% are singletons and the top ten take about 9.9%. The specimen sequenced was peripheral blood. These TCRs come from a human donor in a cohort sampled during active COVID-19.

The V gene is TRBV6-5, the J gene TRBJ1-5; tentative D call: TRBD1 (5 bases). The CDR3 is 14 residues long. Germline lookup yields CDR1 MNHEY and CDR2 SVGAGI. Trimming left V 2 bases short and J 2 bases short, with 7 bases between. CDR3: CASSYRGGNQPQHF. The DNA for the CDR3 is TGTGCCAGCAGTTACAGGGGCGGCAATCAGCCCCAGCATTTT.

V and J are TRBV27 and TRBJ2-7; TRBD1 matches 10 bases. The CDR3 runs 13 residues. The ends lost 6 bases at V and 6 bases at J; junction bases unmatched: 5. Germline V lookup: CDR1 MNHEY, CDR2 SMNVEV (reference sequence). CDR3 bases: TGTGCCAGCAGCCGCGACAGGGGGCGCGAGCAGTACTTC. Translation: CASSRDRGREQYF.

This clone was seen a single time. The chain has TRBV5-1 and TRBJ1-4; D is uncertain. This CDR3 is built from 20 residues. Germline assignment: CDR1 SGHRS and CDR2 YFSETQ. The V end was cut by 4 bases, the J end by 0 bases, with 25 bases between. This chain's CDR3 is CASSPLRRSESASTNEKLFF. CDR3 sequence (DNA): TGCGCCAGCAGCCCCTTAAGGCGGTCGGAAAGCGCTTCAACTAATGAAAAACTGTTTTTT. Supplemented by reference TRBV5-1 and TRBJ1-4, the full variable domain reads KAGVTQTPRYLIKTRGQQVTLSCSPISGHRSVSWYQQTPGQGLQFLFEYFSETQRNKGNFPGRFSGRQFSNSRSEMNVSTLELGDSALYLCASSPLRRSESASTNEKLFFGSGTQLSVL.

The chain joins TRBV29-1 to TRBJ2-7; 9 bases are shared with TRBD1. The CDR3 is 14 residues long. Germline CDR1 and CDR2: SQVTM and ANQGSEA. The junction had 5 bases not matched to a gene; V was cut back by 5 bases and J by 0 bases. CDR3 sequence reads: CSVHDRGSSYEQYF. CDR3 coding DNA: TGCAGCGTTCACGACAGGGGGAGCTCCTACGAGCAGTACTTC.

CDR3 coding DNA: TGTGCCAGCAGTGAGACAGGGGCCACCTCCTACGAGCAGTACTTC. Protein sequence: CASSETGATSYEQYF. V gene TRBV6-6 combines with J gene TRBJ2-7; TRBD1 agrees at 8 bases. This CDR3 spans 15 amino acids. Germline V gives CDR1 MNHNY, CDR2 SVGAGI (reference sequence). J lost 0 bases, V lost 5 bases, and 6 bases had no gene match.

The rearrangement uses TRBV25-1 and TRBJ2-7; perhaps TRBD1 as D (5 bases). V gave up 3 bases and J gave up 3 bases, with 12 bases separating them. Germline CDR1 is MGHDK and CDR2 is SYGVNS. The CDR3 runs to 14 residues. The CDR3 protein is CASSEPGSLYEQYF. DNA for the CDR3: TGTGCCAGCAGTGAGCCAGGGTCCCTCTACGAGCAGTACTTC.

J is TRBJ2-4 and V is TRBV28, with 11 bases matching TRBD2. Germline V gives CDR1 MDHEN, CDR2 SYDVKM. This CDR3 has 17 amino acids. V shed 5 bases, J shed 7 bases, and the junction held 13 bases outside the gene matches. This CDR3 reads CASSPSLSGGAGNIQYF. The CDR3 nucleotides are TGTGCCAGCAGTCCCTCCCTTAGCGGGGGGGCCGGGAACATTCAGTACTTC.